This T cell receptor beta chain stems from a study of T-cell reconstitution after alpha-beta-depleted transplantation in children. Molecular barcoding with unique molecular identifiers was used for the TCRbeta library. Each CDR3 protein is one row after TCRdb ran MiXCR on the PCR reads. The profile shows about 360,000 distinct CDR3 sequences, about 14% of them singletons. V shed 7 bases and J 7 bases; nucleotides not matched to a gene: 10. Per the germline V gene, CDR1 is SGHTA and CDR2 is FQGNSA. The CDR3 contains 13 residues. The specimen comprised PBMCs, sampled from the stem cell graft. The chain recombines TRBV7-2 with TRBJ2-7; 7 bases map to TRBD2. This receptor was taken from a human donor who donated a stem cell graft to a child with Fanconi anemia. The chain's CDR3 is CASKEEGAGEQYF. The CDR3 coding sequence is TGTGCCAGCAAGGAAGAGGGAGCGGGGGAGCAGTACTTC.